Sequencing of this T cell receptor beta chain was carried out in a study of Ad26.COV2.S vaccination and SARS-CoV-2 variants. Across the whole study: The donor participated in the COV1001 trial, in its Ad26.COV2.S arm. Ad26.COV2.S shots went into the muscle once or twice, 56 days apart.

Measured with immunoSEQ multiplex PCR; TCRdb has only the in-frame clones, and not every one. Among about 390,000 clones listed, roughly nine tenths were seen once. Treatment denoted: some 19 received Ad26.COV2.S at low or high dose, single or two shots; about five received placebo; per-sample allocation not given. It was on day 63 after the first vaccine or placebo injection that samples were taken. An adult donor aged 18-55 years was enrolled in Boston. The sample in question was peripheral blood, obtained in a trial of Ad26.COV2.S vaccine versus placebo. This TCR was recovered from a person aged 18 to 65 who received the Ad26.COV2.S COVID-19 vaccine or a placebo.

In DNA form, the CDR3 reads TGTGCCAGCAGCCAAGCTCCGGGCACCTACGAGCAGTACTTC. Translated: CASSQAPGTYEQYF. V gene TRBV4-2 combines with J gene TRBJ2-7; D not certain. Germline V gene lookup returns CDR1 LGHNA and CDR2 YNFKEQ. V lost 1 base and J lost 2, with 9 bases in between. The CDR3 is 14 residues long.